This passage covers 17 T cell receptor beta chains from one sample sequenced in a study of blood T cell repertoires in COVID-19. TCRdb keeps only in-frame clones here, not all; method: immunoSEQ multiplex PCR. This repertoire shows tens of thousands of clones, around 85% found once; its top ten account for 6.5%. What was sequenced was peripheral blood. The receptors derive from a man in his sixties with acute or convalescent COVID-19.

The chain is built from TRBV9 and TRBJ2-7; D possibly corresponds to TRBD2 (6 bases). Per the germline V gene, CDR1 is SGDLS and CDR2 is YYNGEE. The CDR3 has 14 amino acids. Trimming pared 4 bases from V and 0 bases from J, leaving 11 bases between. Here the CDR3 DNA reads TGTGCCAGCAGCCCCCTCGGGAGCTCCTACGAGCAGTACTTC. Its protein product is CASSPLGSSYEQYF.

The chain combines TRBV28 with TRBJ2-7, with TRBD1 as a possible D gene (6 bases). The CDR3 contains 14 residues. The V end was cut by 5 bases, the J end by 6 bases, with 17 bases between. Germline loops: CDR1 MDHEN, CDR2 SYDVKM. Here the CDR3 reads CASSPYRERGEQYF. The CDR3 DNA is TGTGCCAGCAGTCCCTACAGGGAACGGGGCGAGCAGTACTTC.

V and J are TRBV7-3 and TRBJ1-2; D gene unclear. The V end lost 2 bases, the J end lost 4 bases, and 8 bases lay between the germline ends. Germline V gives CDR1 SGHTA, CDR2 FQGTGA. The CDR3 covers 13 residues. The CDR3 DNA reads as TGTGCCAGCAGCTTAGGGTCGGGCTATGGCTACACCTTC. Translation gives CASSLGSGYGYTF.

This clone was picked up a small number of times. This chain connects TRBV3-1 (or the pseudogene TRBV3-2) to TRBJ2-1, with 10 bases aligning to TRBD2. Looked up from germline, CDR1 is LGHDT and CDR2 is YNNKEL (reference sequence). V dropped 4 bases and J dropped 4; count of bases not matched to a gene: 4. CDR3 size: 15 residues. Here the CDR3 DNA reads TGTGCCAGCAGCCCGACAGCGGGAGGGTACAATGAGCAGTTCTTC. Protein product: CASSPTAGGYNEQFF.

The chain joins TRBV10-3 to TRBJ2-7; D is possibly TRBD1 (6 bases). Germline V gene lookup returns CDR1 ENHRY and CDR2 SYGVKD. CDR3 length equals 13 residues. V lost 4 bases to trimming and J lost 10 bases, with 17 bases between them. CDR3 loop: CAISGPKGESQYF. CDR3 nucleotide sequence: TGTGCCATCAGTGGCCCAAAGGGGGAGTCCCAGTACTTC.

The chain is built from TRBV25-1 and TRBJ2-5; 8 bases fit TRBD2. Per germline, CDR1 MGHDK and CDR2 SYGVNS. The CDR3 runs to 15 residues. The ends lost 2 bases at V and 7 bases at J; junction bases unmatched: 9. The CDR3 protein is CASSEGSGDQSTQYF. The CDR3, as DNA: TGTGCCAGCAGTGAAGGTAGCGGGGACCAGTCGACCCAGTACTTC.

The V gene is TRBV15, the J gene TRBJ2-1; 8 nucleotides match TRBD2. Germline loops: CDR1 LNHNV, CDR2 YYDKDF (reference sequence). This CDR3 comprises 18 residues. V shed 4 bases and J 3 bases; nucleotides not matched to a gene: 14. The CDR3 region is CATSKDGLAMGGYNEQFF. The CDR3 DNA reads TGTGCCACCAGCAAAGACGGACTAGCCATGGGAGGCTACAATGAGCAGTTCTTC.

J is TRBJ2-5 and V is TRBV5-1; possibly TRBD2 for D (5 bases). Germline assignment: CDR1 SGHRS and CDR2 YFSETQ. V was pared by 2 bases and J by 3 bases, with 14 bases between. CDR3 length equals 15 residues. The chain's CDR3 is CASSFSTVGEETQYF. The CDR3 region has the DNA TGCGCCAGCAGCTTTTCCACCGTCGGGGAAGAGACCCAGTACTTC. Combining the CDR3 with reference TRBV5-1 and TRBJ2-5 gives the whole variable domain KAGVTQTPRYLIKTRGQQVTLSCSPISGHRSVSWYQQTPGQGLQFLFEYFSETQRNKGNFPGRFSGRQFSNSRSEMNVSTLELGDSALYLCASSFSTVGEETQYFGPGTRLLVL.

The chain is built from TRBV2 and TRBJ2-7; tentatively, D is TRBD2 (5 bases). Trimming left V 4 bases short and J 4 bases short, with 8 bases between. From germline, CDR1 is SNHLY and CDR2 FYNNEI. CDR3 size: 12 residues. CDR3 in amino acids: CASSVGGYEQYF. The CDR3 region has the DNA TGTGCCAGCAGTGTAGGCGGGTACGAGCAGTACTTC.

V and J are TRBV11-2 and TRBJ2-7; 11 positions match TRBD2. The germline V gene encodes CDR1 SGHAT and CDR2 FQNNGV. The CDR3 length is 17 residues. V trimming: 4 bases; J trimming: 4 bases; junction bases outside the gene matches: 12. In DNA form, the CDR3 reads TGTGCCAGCAGCTCGCGACGGGGGACTAGCGGCCGATACGAGCAGTACTTC. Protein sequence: CASSSRRGTSGRYEQYF.

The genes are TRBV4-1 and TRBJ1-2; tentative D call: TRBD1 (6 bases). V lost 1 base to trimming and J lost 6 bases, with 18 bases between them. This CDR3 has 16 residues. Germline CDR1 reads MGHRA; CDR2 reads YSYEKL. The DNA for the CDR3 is TGCGCCAGCAGCCAAGGAGGGGGGGGCAGGGTGGATGGCTACACCTTC. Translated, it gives CASSQGGGGRVDGYTF.

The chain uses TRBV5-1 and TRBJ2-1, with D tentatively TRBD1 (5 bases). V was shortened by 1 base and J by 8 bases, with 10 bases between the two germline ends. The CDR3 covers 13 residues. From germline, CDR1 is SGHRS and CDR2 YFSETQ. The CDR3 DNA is TGCGCCAGCAGCTTGCTTAGGGGATATGAGCAGTTCTTC. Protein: CASSLLRGYEQFF.

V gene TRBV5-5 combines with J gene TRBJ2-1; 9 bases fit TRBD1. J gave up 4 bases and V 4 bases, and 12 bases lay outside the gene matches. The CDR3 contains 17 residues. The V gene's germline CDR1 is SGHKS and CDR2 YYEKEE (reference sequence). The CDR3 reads CASSQDPTGGPYNEQFF. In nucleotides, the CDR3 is TGTGCCAGCAGCCAGGACCCTACAGGGGGCCCTTACAATGAGCAGTTCTTC.

The CDR3 DNA reads TGTGCCAGCAGCCCTAAAGAGACCCAGTACTTC. Translated, it gives CASSPKETQYF. V usage is TRBV5-8 and J usage is TRBJ2-5, with no clear D. Germline CDR1 SGHTS, CDR2 YDEGEE. This CDR3 has 11 residues. V lost 4 bases, J lost 3 bases, and 4 bases lay in between.

The DNA of the CDR3 is TGTGCCTGGAGACCTCTAGCGGGAGTAAGAAATGAGCAGTTCTTC. It is translated as CAWRPLAGVRNEQFF. The rearrangement uses TRBV30 and TRBJ2-1; 10 bases map to TRBD2. V dropped 3 bases and J dropped 7; count of bases not matched to a gene: 9. There are 15 residues in the CDR3. Germline V gene sequence: CDR1 GTSNPN, CDR2 SVGIG (reference sequence). Full variable domain (missing parts from reference TRBV30 and TRBJ2-1): SQTIHQWPATLVQPVGSPLSLECTVEGTSNPNLYWYRQAAGRGLQLLFYSVGIGQISSEVPQNLSASRPQDRQFILSSKKLLLSDSGFYLCAWRPLAGVRNEQFFGPGTRLTVL.

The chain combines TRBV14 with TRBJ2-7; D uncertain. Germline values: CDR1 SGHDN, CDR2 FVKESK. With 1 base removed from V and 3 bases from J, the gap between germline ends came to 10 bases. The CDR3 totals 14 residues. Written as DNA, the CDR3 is TGTGCCAGCAGCCAAGCGAGCAGGTACTACGAGCAGTACTTC. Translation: CASSQASRYYEQYF.

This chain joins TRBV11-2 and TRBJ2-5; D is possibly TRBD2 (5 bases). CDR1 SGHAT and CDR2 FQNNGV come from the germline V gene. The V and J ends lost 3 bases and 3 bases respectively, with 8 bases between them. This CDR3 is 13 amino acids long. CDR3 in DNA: TGTGCCAGCAGCTTCGGAGGCAAAGAGACCCAGTACTTC. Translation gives CASSFGGKETQYF.